This paragraph covers one TCR beta chain sequence. Researchers sorted participants into cohorts using their self-reported clinical history. The sample comes from a study of blood T cell repertoires in COVID-19. Study-level background: COVID-19 samples collected from the United States, Italy and Spain covered acute and convalescent phases. PBMCs, B-cell-depleted T cells, or T cells were the source of the cDNA or gDNA that made up the material.

This CDR3 region has 13 residues. With V trimmed by 8 bases and J by 10 bases, 10 bases remained unmatched. Looked up from germline, CDR1 is MNHEY and CDR2 is SVGAGI. Authors' analysis steps: Estimates of nucleated cell counts were drawn from the amplification of reference gene primers. TCRdb's copy holds only in-frame clones and misses some; the assay was immunoSEQ multiplex PCR. That table gives V, J and clone size, and the DNA gave D and trimming. The table has approximately 270,000 clones, 80% to 90% seen once; the top ten hold 1.5% to 2%. The chain employs TRBV6-5 and TRBJ2-1; 8 bases map to TRBD2. Sequenced: PBMCs or T cells enriched from blood (not recorded which). This TCR derives from a woman between 45 and 60 years old who had recovered from COVID-19. The CDR3 DNA is TGTGCCAGCTTTATGAGCGGGAGCCGGGAGCAGTTCTTC. Protein sequence: CASFMSGSREQFF.